One and the same sample provided the 22 T cell receptor beta chains below, sequenced in a study of shared clonotypes between healthy human individuals. Clones were sequenced by immunoSEQ multiplex PCR, and TCRdb holds only the in-frame ones, with some missing. The data show some 470,000 clones, with 75% to 85% seen just once and 13% held by the top ten. The material sequenced was PBMCs. The receptor set was obtained from a woman between 40 and 55 years old in good health. Some clones in this sample may be carry-over from other donors' samples.

This clone was seen a handful of times. This CDR3 reads CASSPRGYNSPLHF. In DNA, the CDR3 is TGCGCCAGCAGCCCCAGAGGATATAATTCACCCCTCCACTTT. V usage is TRBV4-1 and J usage is TRBJ1-6; D is ambiguous. Trimming removed 4 bases from V and 4 bases from J, with 8 bases in between. CDR1 and CDR2 from the germline V gene are MGHRA and YSYEKL. The CDR3 has 14 amino acids.

Remarks on this clone: A far larger clone is one nucleotide away, so this likely arose from a read error. Other DNA sequences in the sample encode the same CDR3. The rearrangement links TRBV11-3 to TRBJ2-5, with TRBD2 matching 8 bases. Germline V CDR1 and CDR2: SGHNT, YENEEA. This CDR3 has 17 residues. Losses at the gene ends were 4 bases for V and 3 bases for J; bases not matched to a gene: 13. The CDR3 loop is CASSSSGTGGLEETQYF. The CDR3 nucleotides are TGTGCCAGCAGCTCTAGCGGCACGGGGGGGCTGGAAGAGACCCAGTACTTC.

This chain uses TRBV7-9 with TRBJ2-5, with D perhaps matching TRBD2 (6 bases). The CDR3 is 14 amino acids. The germline CDR1 and CDR2 sequences are SEHNR and FQNEAQ (reference sequence). V was shortened by 6 bases and J by 3 bases, with 14 bases between the two germline ends. CDR3 in DNA: TGTGCCAGCAGTTTACAAGGGACTGAAGAGACCCAGTACTTC. Encoded protein: CASSLQGTEETQYF. Full variable domain (missing parts from reference TRBV7-9 and TRBJ2-5): DTGVSQNPRHKITKRGQNVTFRCDPISEHNRLYWYRQTLGQGPEFLTYFQNEAQLEKSRLLSDRFSAERPKGSFSTLEIQRTEQGDSAMYLCASSLQGTEETQYFGPGTRLLVL.

The chain uses TRBV9 and TRBJ1-3, with D maybe TRBD1 (6 bases). Germline V gene data show CDR1 as SGDLS and CDR2 as YYNGEE. Trimming pared 3 bases from V and 3 bases from J, leaving 16 bases between. This CDR3 has 16 residues. The DNA of the CDR3 is TGTGCCAGCAGCGCTCTCGCGGGGGCGCTTGGAAACACCATATATTTT. Protein product: CASSALAGALGNTIYF. Using reference TRBV9 and TRBJ1-3 for the parts outside the CDR3, the full variable domain is DSGVTQTPKHLITATGQRVTLRCSPRSGDLSVYWYQQSLDQGLQFLIQYYNGEERAKGNILERFSAQQFPDLHSELNLSSLELGDSALYFCASSALAGALGNTIYFGEGSWLTVV.

For this clone: A far larger clone is one nucleotide away, so this likely arose from a read error. The chain has TRBV30 and TRBJ2-5; D unclear. Germline CDR1 is GTSNPN and CDR2 is SVGIG (reference sequence). Between the trimmed V and J ends, which lost 0 bases and 7 bases, there was a span of 15 bases. CDR3 length equals 14 residues. This chain's CDR3 is CAWSVIGNPGTQYF. CDR3 in DNA: TGTGCCTGGAGTGTAATCGGCAACCCTGGGACCCAGTACTTC.

The chain is built from TRBV9 and TRBJ2-3; possibly TRBD2 for D (6 bases). CDR1 is SGDLS and CDR2 is YYNGEE in the germline V gene. The CDR3 has 17 residues. The V end was cut by 4 bases, the J end by 2 bases, with 20 bases between. The CDR3 nucleotides are TGTGCCAGCAGCTCGCCCGGGACTCGCGAGACCACAGATACGCAGTATTTT. Its protein product is CASSSPGTRETTDTQYF. Full variable domain (outside the CDR3, taken from reference TRBV9 and TRBJ2-3): DSGVTQTPKHLITATGQRVTLRCSPRSGDLSVYWYQQSLDQGLQFLIQYYNGEERAKGNILERFSAQQFPDLHSELNLSSLELGDSALYFCASSSPGTRETTDTQYFGPGTRLTVL.

The chain has TRBV21-1 and TRBJ1-2. TRBV21-1 is a listed pseudogene. The CDR3 consists of 12 residues. The CDR3 nucleotides read TGTGCCAGCAGCAAAGGGGACTATGGCTACACCTTC. As protein: CASSKGDYGYTF.

This chain links TRBV4-1 with TRBJ2-1; D possibly corresponds to TRBD1 (6 bases). The CDR3 contains 16 residues. V was trimmed by 2 bases and J by 3 bases, leaving 14 bases between them. CDR1 is MGHRA, CDR2 YSYEKL, per germline. The CDR3 sequence is CASSQFGQRVYNEQFF. The CDR3 DNA reads as TGCGCCAGCAGCCAATTCGGACAGCGCGTCTACAATGAGCAGTTCTTC.

This chain joins TRBV5-1 and TRBJ2-4, with D perhaps being TRBD1 or TRBD2 (6 bases each). Germline loops: CDR1 SGHRS, CDR2 YFSETQ. The CDR3 runs 14 residues. The V gene lost 7 bases and the J gene lost 1 base, with 12 bases spanning the gap. The CDR3 loop reads CASASGAAKNIQYF. The CDR3 DNA reads as TGCGCCAGCGCCTCGGGGGCTGCCAAAAACATTCAGTACTTC. Based on the CDR3 plus reference TRBV5-1 and TRBJ2-4, the full variable domain is KAGVTQTPRYLIKTRGQQVTLSCSPISGHRSVSWYQQTPGQGLQFLFEYFSETQRNKGNFPGRFSGRQFSNSRSEMNVSTLELGDSALYLCASASGAAKNIQYFGAGTRLSVL.

The rearrangement joins TRBV6-1 to TRBJ1-5; 7 bases are shared with TRBD1. V dropped 6 bases and J dropped 1; count of bases not matched to a gene: 6. This CDR3 region has 15 residues. From germline, CDR1 is MNHNS and CDR2 SASEGT. In nucleotides, the CDR3 is TGTGCCAGCAGGGACGACAGGGAAAGCAATCAGCCCCAGCATTTT. Its translation is CASRDDRESNQPQHF.

On this clone itself: Other DNA sequences in this sample translate to the same CDR3. The DNA for the CDR3 is TGTGCCAGCAGCTTAAGGGGACAGATTAATTCACCCCTCCACTTT. Protein product: CASSLRGQINSPLHF. This rearrangement joins TRBV28 to TRBJ1-6, with 7 bases fitting TRBD1. The CDR3 is 15 residues long. The ends lost 6 bases at V and 6 bases at J; junction bases unmatched: 8. Germline-derived CDR1 and CDR2 are MDHEN and SYDVKM.

This chain joins TRBV18 and TRBJ1-2; 7 bases fit TRBD1. With V trimmed by 4 bases and J by 0 bases, 20 bases remained unmatched. The CDR3 is 20 amino acids. The germline CDR1 and CDR2 sequences are KGHSH and LQKENI. Written as DNA, the CDR3 is TGTGCCAGCTCACAATCTATCATCCGGGACAGCCACCTTGCTAACTATGGCTACACCTTC. Its protein product is CASSQSIIRDSHLANYGYTF.

The chain is built from TRBV6-1 and TRBJ2-7; 8 positions match TRBD2. This CDR3 region has 13 residues. CDR1 and CDR2 from the germline V gene are MNHNS and SASEGT. Unmatched junction bases numbered 6, after V lost 5 bases and J lost 6 bases. CDR3 DNA sequence: TGTGCCAGCAGTAAGCGGGAGAATGTCGAGCAGTACTTC. The encoded protein is CASSKRENVEQYF.

This rearrangement joins TRBV6-1 to TRBJ1-2; weak D call: TRBD1 (5 bases). Germline V gene lookup returns CDR1 MNHNS and CDR2 SASEGT. V lost 6 bases and J 5 bases, leaving 13 bases between the germline ends. CDR3 length: 13 amino acids. CDR3 bases: TGTGCCAGCAGGGGACGGATAAGGTATGGCTACACCTTC. Translated: CASRGRIRYGYTF.

The V gene is TRBV7-9, the J gene TRBJ1-6; the D gene is possibly TRBD1 (6 bases). The CDR3 runs 15 residues. Germline V lookup: CDR1 SEHNR, CDR2 FQNEAQ (reference sequence). V lost 5 bases, J lost 9 bases, and 17 bases lay in between. The CDR3 coding sequence is TGTGCCAGCAGCCCCCGGACAGATCGGACTTCACCCCTCCACTTT. It is translated as CASSPRTDRTSPLHF.

V is TRBV6-6 and J is TRBJ2-5, with 9 bases matching TRBD2. The length of the CDR3 is 12 residues. Per germline, CDR1 MNHNY and CDR2 SVGAGI (reference sequence). J gave up 13 bases and V 4 bases, and 7 bases lay outside the gene matches. The CDR3 DNA reads as TGTGCCAGCAGTTCCCGGACTAGCGAATCGTACTTC. The encoded protein is CASSSRTSESYF.

The rearrangement joins TRBV2 to TRBJ2-7; D call uncertain. This CDR3 is built from 12 residues. Per the germline V gene, CDR1 is SNHLY and CDR2 is FYNNEI. With 3 bases removed from V and 2 bases from J, the gap between germline ends came to 5 bases. CDR3 DNA: TGTGCCAGCAGTGATGAGCCCTACGAGCAGTACTTC. Translating it yields CASSDEPYEQYF.

The chain employs TRBV6-6 and TRBJ1-5; D not resolved. The CDR3 runs 13 residues. CDR1 MNHNY and CDR2 SVGAGI come from the germline V gene (reference sequence). Trimming removed 8 bases at V and 1 base at J, with 9 bases between. The CDR3 DNA follows: TGTGCCAGCGCCCCTGCGAGCAATCAGCCCCAGCATTTT. Translation gives CASAPASNQPQHF.

With regard to this clone: The sample has other DNA sequences that encode this CDR3 too. The chain employs TRBV18 and TRBJ2-4; D gene ambiguous. V dropped 3 bases and J dropped 0 bases, with 9 bases sitting between them. The CDR3 is 15 amino acids. Germline V gene sequence: CDR1 KGHSH, CDR2 LQKENI. The CDR3 bases are TGTGCCAGCTCACCGCAGGCCGGAGCCAAAAACATTCAGTACTTC. Translation gives CASSPQAGAKNIQYF.

The sample holds a few counts of this clone. This rearrangement joins TRBV19 to TRBJ1-2; 7 bases match TRBD1. The CDR3 contains 14 residues. The germline V gene encodes CDR1 LNHDA and CDR2 SQIVND (reference sequence). J gave up 5 bases and V 7 bases, and 10 bases lay outside the gene matches. This chain's CDR3 is CASISLGTEYGYTF. As DNA, the CDR3 is TGTGCCAGTATCTCCTTGGGGACAGAGTATGGCTACACCTTC.

This chain uses TRBV27 with TRBJ1-5; D is possibly TRBD1 (5 bases). The CDR3 extends over 15 amino acids. The ends were cut back, 5 bases at V and 6 bases at J, with 17 bases in the middle. The germline V gene encodes CDR1 MNHEY and CDR2 SMNVEV (reference sequence). Written as DNA, the CDR3 is TGTGCCAGCAGTCCCTTTGGGGGGTTTGGTCAGCCCCAGCATTTT. It yields the protein CASSPFGGFGQPQHF.

The V call is TRBV6-1, the J call TRBJ2-7; the D is unclear. Germline V gene data show CDR1 as MNHNS and CDR2 as SASEGT. This CDR3 contains 12 residues. V was clipped by 3 bases and J by 1 base, with 4 bases between them. CDR3 in amino acids: CASSENSYEQYF. CDR3 nucleotides: TGTGCCAGCAGTGAGAATTCCTACGAGCAGTACTTC.